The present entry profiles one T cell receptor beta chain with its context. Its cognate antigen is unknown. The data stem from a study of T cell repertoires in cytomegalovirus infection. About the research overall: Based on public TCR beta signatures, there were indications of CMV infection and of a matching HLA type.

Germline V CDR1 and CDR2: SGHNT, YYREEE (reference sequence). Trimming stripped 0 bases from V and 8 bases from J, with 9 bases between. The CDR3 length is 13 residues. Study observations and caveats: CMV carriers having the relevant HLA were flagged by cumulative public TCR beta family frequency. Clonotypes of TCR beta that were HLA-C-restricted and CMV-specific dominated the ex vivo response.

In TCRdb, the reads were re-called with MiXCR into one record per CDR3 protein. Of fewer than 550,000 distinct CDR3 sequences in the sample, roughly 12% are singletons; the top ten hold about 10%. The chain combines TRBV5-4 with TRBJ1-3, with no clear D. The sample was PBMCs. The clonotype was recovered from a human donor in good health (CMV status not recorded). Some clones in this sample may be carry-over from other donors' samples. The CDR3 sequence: CASSLEAGHTIYF. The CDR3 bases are TGTGCCAGCAGCTTGGAGGCAGGACACACCATATATTTT.